This T cell receptor beta chain was sequenced in a study of T-cell memory formation after mild COVID-19. Study-wide context: There were largely donor-specific TCR clusters.

The length of the CDR3 is 15 residues. V gave up 3 bases and J gave up 5 bases; unmatched junction bases: 12. Germline CDR1 reads SQVTM; CDR2 reads ANQGSEA. In regard to this clonotype: What it binds is not known.

One entry per CDR3 protein, called by TCRdb with MiXCR from the 5' RACE reads. The sample lists 400,000 or so distinct CDR3 sequences, 20% occurring once. General study results and limits: Clones shrinking from day 15 to 85 showed even CD4/CD8 mixes; later expanders tilted CD4+.

This rearrangement joins TRBV29-1 to TRBJ1-2; 7 positions match TRBD1. The TCR comes from an adult woman who had mild COVID-19 (a few samples of this study predate the infection). Cell type and time point are not known. The source material was PBMCs or a T cell subset sorted from them (not recorded which). The DNA of the CDR3 is TGCAGCGTTGAGAGGACAGGTCCTTTGGGGTATGGCTACACCTTC. As protein: CSVERTGPLGYGYTF. Full variable domain (remainder filled in from reference TRBV29-1 and TRBJ1-2): SAVISQKPSRDICQRGTSLTIQCQVDSQVTMMFWYRQQPGQSLTLIATANQGSEATYESGFVIDKFPISRPNLTFSTLTVSNMSPEDSSIYLCSVERTGPLGYGYTFGSGTRLTVV.